This T cell receptor (beta chain) came from a study of blood T cell repertoires in COVID-19. Self-reported history from a screening survey and questionnaire set each donor's cohort. The CDR3 is 13 residues long. The germline gives CDR1 MDHEN, CDR2 SYDVKM. Using immunoSEQ multiplex PCR, the repertoire was profiled, and TCRdb retains in-frame clones only, with some absent. The data contain about 180,000 clones, around 80% of them singletons. This chain uses TRBV28 with TRBJ1-3, with unresolved D. Sequencing was performed on PBMCs or T cells enriched from blood (not recorded which). This clonotype was sampled from a man in his fifties or sixties who had recovered from COVID-19. CDR3 region: CAASPGAPNTIYF. CDR3 bases: TGTGCGGCCAGCCCGGGAGCTCCGAACACCATATATTTT. The full variable domain, in which reference TRBV28 and TRBJ1-3 provide the parts outside the CDR3, is DVKVTQSSRYLVKRTGEKVFLECVQDMDHENMFWYRQDPGLGLRLIYFSYDVKMKEKGDIPEGYSVSREKKERFSLILESASTNQTSMYLCAASPGAPNTIYFGEGSWLTVV.